A single TCR beta chain is shown here with its context. What it binds is unknown. The sample originates from a study of metastatic and nonmetastatic thyroid tumors. General study findings and limits: As reported, TCR beta diversity in blood and tumor was significantly higher in malignant thyroid tumors than in benign nodules.

From germline, CDR1 is SGHVS and CDR2 FNYEAQ. The CDR3 runs 13 residues. V shed 5 bases and J shed 10 bases, with 12 bases lying between them. MiXCR reprocessed the PCR reads for TCRdb. The sample carries thousands of clones, roughly 32% recorded once. Every patient was untreated before thyroid surgery. This chain connects TRBV7-6 to TRBJ1-6; D unresolved. This receptor was taken from a female donor with papillary thyroid cancer or a benign thyroid nodule (not recorded which). Some clones in this sample may be carry-over from other donors' samples. Sequencing was performed on adjacent normal tissue. This CDR3 reads CASSRYRGSPLHF. The CDR3 nucleotides read TGTGCCAGCAGCCGGTACCGTGGGTCACCCCTCCACTTT.